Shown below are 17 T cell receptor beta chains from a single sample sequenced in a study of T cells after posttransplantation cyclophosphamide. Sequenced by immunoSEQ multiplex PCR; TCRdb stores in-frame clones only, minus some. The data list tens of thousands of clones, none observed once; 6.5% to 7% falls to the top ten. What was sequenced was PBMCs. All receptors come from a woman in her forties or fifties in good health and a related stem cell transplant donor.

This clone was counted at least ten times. The CDR3: CASSEMSGVGYEQYF. The CDR3 DNA is TGTGCCAGCAGTGAGATGTCAGGGGTGGGCTACGAGCAGTACTTC. V gene TRBV6-1 combines with J gene TRBJ2-7; TRBD1 is a possible D gene (6 bases). CDR1 is MNHNS and CDR2 is SASEGT in the germline V gene. Trimming cost V 3 bases and J 3 bases, with 15 bases left between them. CDR3 size: 15 residues.

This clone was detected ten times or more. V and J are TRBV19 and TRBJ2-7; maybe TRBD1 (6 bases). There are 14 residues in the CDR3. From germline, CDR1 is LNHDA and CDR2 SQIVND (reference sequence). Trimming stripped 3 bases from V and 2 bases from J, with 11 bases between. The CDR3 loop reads CASSIGDIAYEQYF. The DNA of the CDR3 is TGTGCCAGTAGTATTGGGGACATCGCCTACGAGCAGTACTTC.

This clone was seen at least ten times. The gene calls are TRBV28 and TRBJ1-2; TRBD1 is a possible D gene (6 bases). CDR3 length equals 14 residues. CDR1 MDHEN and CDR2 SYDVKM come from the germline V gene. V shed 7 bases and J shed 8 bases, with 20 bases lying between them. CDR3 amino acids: CASTIEAGVYGYTF. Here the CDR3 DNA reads TGTGCCAGCACTATCGAGGCAGGGGTCTACGGCTACACCTTC.

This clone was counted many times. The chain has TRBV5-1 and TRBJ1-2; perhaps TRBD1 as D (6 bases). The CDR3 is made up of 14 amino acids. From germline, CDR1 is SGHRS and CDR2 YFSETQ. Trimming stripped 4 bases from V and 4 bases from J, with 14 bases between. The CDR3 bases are TGCGCCAGCAGCCCCCCGACAGGTTCCTATGGCTACACCTTC. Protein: CASSPPTGSYGYTF.

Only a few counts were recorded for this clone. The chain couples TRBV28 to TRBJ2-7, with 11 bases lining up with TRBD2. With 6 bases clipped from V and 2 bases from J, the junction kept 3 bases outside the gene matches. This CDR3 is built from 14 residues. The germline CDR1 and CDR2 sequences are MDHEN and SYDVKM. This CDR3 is CASRKLAGAYEQYF. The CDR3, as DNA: TGTGCCAGCAGGAAACTAGCGGGAGCCTACGAGCAGTACTTC.

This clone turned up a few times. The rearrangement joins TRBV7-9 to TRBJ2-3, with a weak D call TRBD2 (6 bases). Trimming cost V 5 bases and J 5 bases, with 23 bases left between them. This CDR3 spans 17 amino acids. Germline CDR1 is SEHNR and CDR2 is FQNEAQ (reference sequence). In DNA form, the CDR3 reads TGTGCCAGCAGCCCCCCCGGTAACAGCTGGGGGGTAGATACGCAGTATTTT. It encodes CASSPPGNSWGVDTQYF.

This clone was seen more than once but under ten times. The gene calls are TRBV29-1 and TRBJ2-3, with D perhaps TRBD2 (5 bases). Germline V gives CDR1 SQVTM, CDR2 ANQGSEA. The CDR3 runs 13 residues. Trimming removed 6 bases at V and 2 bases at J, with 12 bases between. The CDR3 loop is CSVEGQYTDTQYF. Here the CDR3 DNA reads TGCAGCGTCGAGGGCCAGTACACAGATACGCAGTATTTT.

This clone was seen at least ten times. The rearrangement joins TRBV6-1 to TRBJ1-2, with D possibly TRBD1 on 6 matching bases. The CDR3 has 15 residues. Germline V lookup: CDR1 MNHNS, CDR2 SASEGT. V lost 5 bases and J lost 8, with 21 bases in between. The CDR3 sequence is CASSPSGGGAKGYTF. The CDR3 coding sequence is TGTGCCAGCAGTCCCTCGGGAGGGGGGGCCAAAGGCTACACCTTC.

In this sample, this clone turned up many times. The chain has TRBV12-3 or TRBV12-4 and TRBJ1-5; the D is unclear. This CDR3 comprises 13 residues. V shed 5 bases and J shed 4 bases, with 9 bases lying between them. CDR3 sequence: CASSQTANQPQHF. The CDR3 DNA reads TGTGCCAGCAGTCAAACAGCAAATCAGCCCCAGCATTTT.

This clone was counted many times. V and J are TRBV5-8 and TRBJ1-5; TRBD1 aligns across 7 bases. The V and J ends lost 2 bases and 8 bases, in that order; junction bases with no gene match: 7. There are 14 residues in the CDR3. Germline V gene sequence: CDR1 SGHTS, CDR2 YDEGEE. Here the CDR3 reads CASSFGQAGEPQHF. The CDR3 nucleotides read TGTGCCAGCAGCTTTGGACAGGCCGGAGAGCCCCAGCATTTT.

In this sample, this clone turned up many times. The CDR3 bases are TGTGCCAGCAGCTCACTACTAGCGGGCGACAATGAGCAGTTCTTC. Its translation: CASSSLLAGDNEQFF. This sequence joins TRBV11-1 and TRBJ2-1; 9 nucleotides line up with TRBD2. The CDR3 consists of 15 residues. After removal of 4 bases from V and 5 bases from J, the junction contained 6 bases not matched to a gene. The germline CDR1 and CDR2 sequences are SGHAT and FQDESV (reference sequence).

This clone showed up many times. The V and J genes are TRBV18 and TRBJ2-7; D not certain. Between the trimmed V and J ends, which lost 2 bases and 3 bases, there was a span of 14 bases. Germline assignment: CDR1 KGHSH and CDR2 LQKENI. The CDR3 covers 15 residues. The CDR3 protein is CASSPELLRNYEQYF. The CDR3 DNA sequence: TGTGCCAGCTCACCAGAGCTACTTCGAAACTACGAGCAGTACTTC.

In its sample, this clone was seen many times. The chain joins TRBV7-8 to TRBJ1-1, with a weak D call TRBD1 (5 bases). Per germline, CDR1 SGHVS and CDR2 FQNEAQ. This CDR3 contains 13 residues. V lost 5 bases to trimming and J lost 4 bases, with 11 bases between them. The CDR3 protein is CASSVRVATEAFF. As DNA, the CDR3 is TGTGCCAGCAGCGTCAGGGTAGCCACTGAAGCTTTCTTT.

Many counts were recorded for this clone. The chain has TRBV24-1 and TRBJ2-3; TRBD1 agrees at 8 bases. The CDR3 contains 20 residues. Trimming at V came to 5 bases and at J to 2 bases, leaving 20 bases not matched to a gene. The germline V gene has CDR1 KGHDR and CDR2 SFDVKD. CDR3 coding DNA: TGTGCCACCAGTGCTATTGGACAGGGTCGATTAGGGGGATTCACAGATACGCAGTATTTT. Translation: CATSAIGQGRLGGFTDTQYF.

Here the CDR3 reads CASSYGAGYGEQYF. In DNA form, the CDR3 reads TGCGCCAGCTCCTACGGGGCGGGGTACGGGGAGCAGTACTTC. This sequence joins TRBV5-1 and TRBJ2-7; D might be TRBD2 (6 bases). Germline assignment: CDR1 SGHRS and CDR2 YFSETQ. CDR3 size: 14 residues. The V end was cut by 7 bases, the J end by 7 bases, with 21 bases between. Variable domain in full (rest from reference TRBV5-1 and TRBJ2-7): KAGVTQTPRYLIKTRGQQVTLSCSPISGHRSVSWYQQTPGQGLQFLFEYFSETQRNKGNFPGRFSGRQFSNSRSEMNVSTLELGDSALYLCASSYGAGYGEQYFGPGTRLTVT.

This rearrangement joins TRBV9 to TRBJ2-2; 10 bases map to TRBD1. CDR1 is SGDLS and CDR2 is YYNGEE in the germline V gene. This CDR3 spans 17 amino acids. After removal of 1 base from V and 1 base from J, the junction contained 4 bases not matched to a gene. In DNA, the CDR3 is TGTGCCAGCAGCGTATCTCGGGACAGGGGGAACACCGGGGAGCTGTTTTTT. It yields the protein CASSVSRDRGNTGELFF.

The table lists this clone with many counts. DNA of the CDR3: TGCGCCAGCAGCCAACAGCCTACTAACTATGGCTACACCTTC. Translation gives CASSQQPTNYGYTF. The chain joins TRBV5-1 to TRBJ1-2, with D unresolved. Trimming removed 4 bases at V and 0 bases at J, with 10 bases between. This CDR3 has 14 amino acids. Germline loops: CDR1 SGHRS, CDR2 YFSETQ.